This T cell receptor (beta chain) was profiled in a study of blood T cell repertoires in COVID-19 (dated by TCRdb to the early 2020s). As for the study more broadly: Samples covering the acute and convalescent phases of COVID-19 were provided by collaborators in the United States, Italy and Spain. The prospective study material was composed of cDNA or gDNA derived from T cells, B-cell-depleted T cells, or PBMCs. Deeply sampled blood TCRbeta repertoires from subjects exposed to, actively infected with, or recovered from COVID-19 were included in the dataset. A freely available public database, intended as a resource for researchers studying the immune response to SARS-CoV-2, is where the repertoires were released. The samples were drawn from the first 160 participants of the ongoing ImmuneRACE study and from some 1,300 subjects provided by 6 global collaborators. Nearly every sample came with metadata listing a de-identified subject ID, COVID-19 status, age in years and sex. HLA class I and class II types, where available, came from metadata supplied by the sample provider rather than from assay-based typing.

Points on this clone: Its antigen has not been determined. Per-base quality was not reported, and no clone a single base away is much larger than it.

TCRbeta CDR3 regions were amplified from genomic DNA using the immunoSEQ Assay, a bias-controlled multiplex PCR. In the original analysis: The number of nucleated cells in each sample was estimated from the amplification of reference gene primers within the assay. To quantify the absolute abundance of each unique TCRbeta CDR3 rearrangement, sequence reads were collapsed and filtered. For each sample, productive Simpson clonality was calculated as the square root of Simpson's diversity index across productive rearrangements. Here the immuneACCESS table is served through TCRdb, limited to in-frame sequences with V and J called. Missing clones are a known gap in these copies; in checked studies unresolved V genes cover under half, and the rest lacks a known reason. Clonal size and the V and J genes are those of that table, whereas D and trimming came from the DNA. The sample table contains 110,000 or so clones; only one count was recorded for more than 70% of them. 8% to 9% of the sample lies in the top ten.

Samples from volunteer blood donors who had recovered from COVID-19 were contributed by a second Seattle source. Whole blood was collected in K2EDTA tubes by collaborating institutions according to the institutions' own protocols. For TCRbeta analysis, collaborators shipped samples in one of three forms: frozen whole blood, isolated PBMCs, or DNA extracted from either of those sample types. The paper as a whole reports these results and caveats: The amount of clinical and demographic metadata varied by source and participant and was provided uncurated.

Trimming costs V 4 bases and J 8 bases, and their ends lie 15 bases apart. The CDR3, cysteine through phenylalanine, is 14 amino acids long. CDR3 DNA only is kept here, 42 bases in frame from base 1. As encoded in the germline V gene (reference sequence), CDR1 is MNHEY while CDR2 is SMNVEV. The sequencing input was peripheral blood. The receptor was derived from a woman aged 70-85 years who had recovered from COVID-19. The chain is made from TRBV27 and TRBJ2-1, with the D gene not clear enough to name. Read as DNA, the sequence is TGTGCCAGCAGTTCGTCCTACCGGGTTGATGAGCAGTTCTTC. Translated, it reads CASSSSYRVDEQFF.